The rows below give T cell receptor beta chains drawn from one sample of a study of regulatory T cells in long-lasting Graves disease. TCRdb processed the multiplex PCR reads anew with MiXCR; each CDR3 protein has one entry. The table lists some 440,000 distinct CDR3 sequences, more than 20% of them singletons. This specimen was peripheral blood mononuclear cells (PBMCs), taken when the disease was refractory, from a patient treated with antithyroid drugs. The receptors were sampled from a female donor with Graves disease. The conserved cysteine and the conserved F or W are not part of the CDR3 here. Fields, in order: V gene, J gene, CDR3 protein.

TRBV7-9	TRBJ2-1	ASSHRDKPYNEQF
TRBV7-2	TRBJ2-1	ASSYTPGVVNNEQF
TRBV6-2/TRBV6-3	TRBJ1-5	ATRVADSNQPQH
TRBV4-1	TRBJ1-1	ASSPVGQDTEAF
TRBV30	TRBJ1-1	AWGGTEAF
TRBV7-2	TRBJ2-5	ASSLRRLAGVDFQETQY
TRBV3-1	TRBJ2-5	ASSHAGGVEETQY
TRBV3-1	TRBJ2-7	ASSPRRGRVGEQY
TRBV18	TRBJ1-2	ASSPSGRGNYGYT
TRBV5-1	TRBJ2-7	ASREGLAGLYEQY
TRBV7-9	TRBJ2-6	ASSLTVDRVPGANVLT
TRBV24-1	TRBJ1-1	ATSDSGGTEAF
TRBV29-1	TRBJ2-7	SVADREQY
TRBV5-1	TRBJ2-7	ASSLAAGGYEQY
TRBV10-2	TRBJ1-2	ANCSRNRRNYGYT
TRBV11-2	TRBJ1-2	ASSGTGGDVHYGYT
TRBV30	TRBJ1-3	AWTQGHSGNTIY
TRBV19	TRBJ2-5	ASSTFGQSEETQY
TRBV20-1	TRBJ2-7	SARDVGGPGQY
TRBV27	TRBJ2-1	ASSRGQGRYNEQF
TRBV7-2	TRBJ2-7	ASSPAGTSGPSAYEQY
TRBV9	TRBJ2-7	ASSVGGGNSYEQY
TRBV27	TRBJ2-3	ASSRRLAGVKTDTQY
TRBV28	TRBJ2-7	ASSSPRDRGYEQY
TRBV6-2/TRBV6-3	TRBJ1-1	ASSSRGGLNTEAF